This T cell receptor (beta chain) was documented in a study of cytomegalovirus exposure and HLA in healthy donors. Study-wide background: Drawn from HLA-typed donors, tens of millions of unique TCRs were held in an early data release.

The CDR3 extends over 17 amino acids. The germline gives CDR1 SGHDN, CDR2 FVKESK. Trimming took 5 bases from V and 3 from J; bases not matched to a gene: 11. With 60 Vbeta and 13 Jbeta primers, the PCR was carried out. Clones were read by immunoSEQ multiplex PCR, and TCRdb kept only the in-frame ones, dropping some. The sample lists 100,000 to 150,000 clones; about 74% were seen once. The sequence was obtained from a woman between 45 and 65 years old in good health and CMV-seropositive. Input material: PBMCs. The rearrangement joins TRBV14 to TRBJ2-3; 10 bases are a match to TRBD1. Written as DNA, the CDR3 is TGTGCCAGCAGCGTTGGGACAGGGGCTATGGGAACAGATACGCAGTATTTT. Translated: CASSVGTGAMGTDTQYF.